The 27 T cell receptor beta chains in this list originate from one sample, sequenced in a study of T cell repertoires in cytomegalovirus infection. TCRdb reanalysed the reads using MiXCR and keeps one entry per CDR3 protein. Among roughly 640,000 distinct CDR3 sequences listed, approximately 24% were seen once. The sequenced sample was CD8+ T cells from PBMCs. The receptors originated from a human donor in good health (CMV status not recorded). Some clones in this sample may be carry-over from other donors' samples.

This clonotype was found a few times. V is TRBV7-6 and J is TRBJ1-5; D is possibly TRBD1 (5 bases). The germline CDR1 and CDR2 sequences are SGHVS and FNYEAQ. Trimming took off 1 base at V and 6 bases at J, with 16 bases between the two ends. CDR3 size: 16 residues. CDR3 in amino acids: CASSLEVRALGQPQHF. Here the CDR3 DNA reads TGTGCCAGCAGCTTAGAGGTCAGGGCGTTGGGTCAGCCCCAGCATTTT.

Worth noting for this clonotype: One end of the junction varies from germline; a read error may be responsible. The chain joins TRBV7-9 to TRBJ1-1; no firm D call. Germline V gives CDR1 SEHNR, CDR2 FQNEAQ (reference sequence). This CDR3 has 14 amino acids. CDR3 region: CASSSSFRNTEAFF. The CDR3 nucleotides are TGTGCCAGTAGCTCCAGTTTTAGGAACACTGAAGCTTTCTTT. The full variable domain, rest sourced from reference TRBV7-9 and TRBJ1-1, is DTGVSQNPRHKITKRGQNVTFRCDPISEHNRLYWYRQTLGQGPEFLTYFQNEAQLEKSRLLSDRFSAERPKGSFSTLEIQRTEQGDSAMYLCASSSSFRNTEAFFGQGTRLTVV.

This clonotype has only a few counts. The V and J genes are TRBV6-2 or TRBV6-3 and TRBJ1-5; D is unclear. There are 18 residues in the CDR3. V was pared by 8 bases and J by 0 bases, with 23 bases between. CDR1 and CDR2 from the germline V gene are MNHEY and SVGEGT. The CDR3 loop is CASPPASVVTNSNQPQHF. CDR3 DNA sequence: TGTGCCAGCCCCCCGGCGTCCGTTGTTACAAATAGCAATCAGCCCCAGCATTTT.

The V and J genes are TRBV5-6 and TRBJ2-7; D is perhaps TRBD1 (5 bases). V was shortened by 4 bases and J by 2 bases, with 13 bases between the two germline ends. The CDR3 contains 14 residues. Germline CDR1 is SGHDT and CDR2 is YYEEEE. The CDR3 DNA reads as TGTGCCAGCAGCACAGGAGTGGGCGCCTACGAGCAGTACTTC. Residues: CASSTGVGAYEQYF.

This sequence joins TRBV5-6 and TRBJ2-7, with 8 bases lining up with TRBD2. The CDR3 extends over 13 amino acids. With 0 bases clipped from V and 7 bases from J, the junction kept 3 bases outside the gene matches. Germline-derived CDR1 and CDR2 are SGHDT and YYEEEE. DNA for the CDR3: TGTGCCAGCAGCTTGGGACTAGCGAAGGAGCAGTACGTC. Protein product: CASSLGLAKEQYV.

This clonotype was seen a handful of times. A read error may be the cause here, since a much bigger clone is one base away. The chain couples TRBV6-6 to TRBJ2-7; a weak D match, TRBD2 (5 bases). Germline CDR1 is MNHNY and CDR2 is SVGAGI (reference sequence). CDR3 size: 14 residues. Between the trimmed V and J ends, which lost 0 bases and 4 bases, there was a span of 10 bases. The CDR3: CASSYSSPGYEQYF. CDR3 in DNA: TGTGCCAGCAGTTACTCGAGTCCGGGGTACGAGCAGTACTTC.

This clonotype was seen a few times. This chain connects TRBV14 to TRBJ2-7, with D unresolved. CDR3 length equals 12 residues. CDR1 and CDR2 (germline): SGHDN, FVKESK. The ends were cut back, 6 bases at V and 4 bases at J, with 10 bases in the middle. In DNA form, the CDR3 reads TGTGCCAGCAGACTCGCCGGGTACGAGCAGTACTTC. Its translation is CASRLAGYEQYF.

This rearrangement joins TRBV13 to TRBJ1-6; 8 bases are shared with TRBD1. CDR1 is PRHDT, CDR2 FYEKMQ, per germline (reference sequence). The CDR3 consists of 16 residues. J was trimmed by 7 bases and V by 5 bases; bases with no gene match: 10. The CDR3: CASSQLQGDRNSPLHF. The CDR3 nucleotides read TGTGCCAGCAGCCAACTACAGGGGGATAGGAATTCACCCCTCCACTTT. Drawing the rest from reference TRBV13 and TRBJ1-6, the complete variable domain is AAGVIQSPRHLIKEKRETATLKCYPIPRHDTVYWYQQGPGQDPQFLISFYEKMQSDKGSIPDRFSAQQFSDYHSELNMSSLELGDSALYFCASSQLQGDRNSPLHFGNGTRLTVT.

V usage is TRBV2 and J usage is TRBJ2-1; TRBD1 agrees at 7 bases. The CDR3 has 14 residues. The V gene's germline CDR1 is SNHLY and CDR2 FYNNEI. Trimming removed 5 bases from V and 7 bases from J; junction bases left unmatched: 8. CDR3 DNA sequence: TGTGCCAGCAGTAAGACAGGGTTTAAGAATGAGCAGTTCTTC. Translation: CASSKTGFKNEQFF.

CDR3 DNA sequence: TGTGCCAGCAGTCCCGTCAACCAAGGAGATACGCAGTATTTT. This sequence encodes CASSPVNQGDTQYF. The genes are TRBV6-6 and TRBJ2-3, with no clear D. V shed 5 bases and J shed 5 bases, with 14 bases lying between them. Germline CDR1 is MNHNY and CDR2 is SVGAGI (reference sequence). This CDR3 region has 14 residues.

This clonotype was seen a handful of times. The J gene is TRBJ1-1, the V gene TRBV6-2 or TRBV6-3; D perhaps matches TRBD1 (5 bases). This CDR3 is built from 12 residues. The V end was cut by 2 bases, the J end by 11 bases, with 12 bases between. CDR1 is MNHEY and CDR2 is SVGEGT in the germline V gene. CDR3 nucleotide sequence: TGTGCCAGCAGTTACCCGGGACCAGTGGCTTTCTTT. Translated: CASSYPGPVAFF.

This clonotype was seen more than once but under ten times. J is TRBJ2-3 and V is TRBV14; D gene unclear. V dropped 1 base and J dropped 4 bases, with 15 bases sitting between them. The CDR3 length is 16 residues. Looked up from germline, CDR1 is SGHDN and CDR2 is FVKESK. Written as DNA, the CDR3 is TGTGCCAGCAGCCAAGGCGCACGGTGGTTGGCAGATACGCAGTATTTT. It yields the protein CASSQGARWLADTQYF.

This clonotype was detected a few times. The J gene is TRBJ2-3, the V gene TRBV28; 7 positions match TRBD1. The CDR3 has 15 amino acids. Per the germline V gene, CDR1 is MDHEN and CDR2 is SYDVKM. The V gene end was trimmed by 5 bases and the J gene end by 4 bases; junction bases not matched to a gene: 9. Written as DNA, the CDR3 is TGTGCCAGCAGTGTTGGGGACAGTGCTTCAGATACGCAGTATTTT. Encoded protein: CASSVGDSASDTQYF. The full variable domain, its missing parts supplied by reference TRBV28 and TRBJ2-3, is DVKVTQSSRYLVKRTGEKVFLECVQDMDHENMFWYRQDPGLGLRLIYFSYDVKMKEKGDIPEGYSVSREKKERFSLILESASTNQTSMYLCASSVGDSASDTQYFGPGTRLTVL.

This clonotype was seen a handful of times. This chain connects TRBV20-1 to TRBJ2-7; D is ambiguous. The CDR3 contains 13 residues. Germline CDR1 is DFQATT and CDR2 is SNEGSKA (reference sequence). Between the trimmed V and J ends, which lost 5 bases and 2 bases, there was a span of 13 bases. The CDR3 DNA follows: TGCAGTGCTCGGAGTATAAATGCCTACGAGCAGTACTTC. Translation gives CSARSINAYEQYF.

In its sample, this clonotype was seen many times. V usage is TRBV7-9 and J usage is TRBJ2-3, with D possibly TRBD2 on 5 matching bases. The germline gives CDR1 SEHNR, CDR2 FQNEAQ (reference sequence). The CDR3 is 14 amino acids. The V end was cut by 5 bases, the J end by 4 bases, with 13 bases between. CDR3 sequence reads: CASSHSLGPDTQYF. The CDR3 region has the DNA TGTGCCAGCAGCCATTCACTAGGGCCAGATACGCAGTATTTT.

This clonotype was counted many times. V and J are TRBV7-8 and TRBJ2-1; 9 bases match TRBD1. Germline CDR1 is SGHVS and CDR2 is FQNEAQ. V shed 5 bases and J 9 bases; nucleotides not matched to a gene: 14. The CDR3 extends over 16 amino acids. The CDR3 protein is CASSLKLGQGTGEQFF. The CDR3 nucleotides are TGTGCCAGCAGCCTAAAACTTGGACAGGGGACGGGTGAGCAGTTCTTC.

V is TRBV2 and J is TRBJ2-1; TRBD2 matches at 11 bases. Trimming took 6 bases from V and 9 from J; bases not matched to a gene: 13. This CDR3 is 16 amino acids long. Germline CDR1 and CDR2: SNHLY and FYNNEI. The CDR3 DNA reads TGTGCCAGCAGAAGTAGCGGGGGGGCAATTTGGATTGAGCAGTTCTTC. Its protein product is CASRSSGGAIWIEQFF.

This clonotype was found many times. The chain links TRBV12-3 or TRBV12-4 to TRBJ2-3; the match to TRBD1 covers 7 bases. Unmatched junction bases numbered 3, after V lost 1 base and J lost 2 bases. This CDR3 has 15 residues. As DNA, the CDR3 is TGTGCCAGCAGTTTAGAGGGGGCCGCCACAGATACGCAGTATTTT. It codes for CASSLEGAATDTQYF.

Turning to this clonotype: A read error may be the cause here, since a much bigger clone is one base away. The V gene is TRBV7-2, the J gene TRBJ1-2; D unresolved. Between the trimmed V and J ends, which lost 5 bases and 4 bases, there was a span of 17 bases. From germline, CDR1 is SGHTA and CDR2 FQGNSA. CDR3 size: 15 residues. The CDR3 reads CTSSPEGQVGYGYTF. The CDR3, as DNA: TGTACCAGCAGCCCCGAAGGCCAAGTTGGCTATGGCTACACCTTC.

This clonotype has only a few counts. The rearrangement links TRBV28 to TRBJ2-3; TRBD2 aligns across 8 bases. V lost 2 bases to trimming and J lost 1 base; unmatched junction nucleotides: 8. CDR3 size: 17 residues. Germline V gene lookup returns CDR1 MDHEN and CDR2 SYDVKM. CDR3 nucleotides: TGTGCCAGCAGTTTAGTTTCGGGGGGGCTAGGCACAGATACGCAGTATTTT. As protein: CASSLVSGGLGTDTQYF.

The CDR3 DNA reads as TGCGCCAGCAGCCTGGGGGGGGGGCGCATCTACGAGCAGTACTTC. It is translated as CASSLGGGRIYEQYF. V is TRBV5-1 and J is TRBJ2-7, with D tentatively TRBD2 (7 bases). V was pared by 4 bases and J by 3 bases, with 17 bases between. The germline V gene has CDR1 SGHRS and CDR2 YFSETQ. The CDR3 is 15 residues long.

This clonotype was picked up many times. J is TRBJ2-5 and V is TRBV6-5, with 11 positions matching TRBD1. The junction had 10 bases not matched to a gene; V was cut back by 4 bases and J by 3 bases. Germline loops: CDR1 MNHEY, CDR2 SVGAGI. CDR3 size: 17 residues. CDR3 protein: CASSSPDRGHLEETQYF. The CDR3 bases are TGTGCCAGCAGTTCTCCGGACAGGGGGCATCTTGAAGAGACCCAGTACTTC.

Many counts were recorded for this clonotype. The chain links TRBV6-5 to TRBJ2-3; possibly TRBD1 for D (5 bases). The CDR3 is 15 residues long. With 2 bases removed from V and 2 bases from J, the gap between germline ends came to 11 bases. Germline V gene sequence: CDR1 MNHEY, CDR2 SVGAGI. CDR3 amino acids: CASSYGNRFTDTQYF. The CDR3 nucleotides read TGTGCCAGCAGTTACGGGAACAGGTTCACAGATACGCAGTATTTT.

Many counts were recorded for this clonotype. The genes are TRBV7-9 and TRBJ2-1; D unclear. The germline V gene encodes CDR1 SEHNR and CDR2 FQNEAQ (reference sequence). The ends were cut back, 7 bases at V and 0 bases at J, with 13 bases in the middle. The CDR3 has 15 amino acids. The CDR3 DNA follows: TGTGCCAGCATCGTAGACCCCAGCTCCTACAATGAGCAGTTCTTC. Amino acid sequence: CASIVDPSSYNEQFF.

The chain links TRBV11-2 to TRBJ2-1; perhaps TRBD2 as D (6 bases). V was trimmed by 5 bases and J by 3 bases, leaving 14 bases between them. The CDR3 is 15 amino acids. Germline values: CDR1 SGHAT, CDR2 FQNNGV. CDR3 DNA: TGTGCCAGCAGCGGCGGGGCAACCCTCTACAATGAGCAGTTCTTC. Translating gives CASSGGATLYNEQFF.

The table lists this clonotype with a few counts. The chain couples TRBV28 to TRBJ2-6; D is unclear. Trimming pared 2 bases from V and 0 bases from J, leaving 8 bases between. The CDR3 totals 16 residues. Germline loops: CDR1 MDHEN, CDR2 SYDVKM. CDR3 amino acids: CASSLPSSSGANVLTF. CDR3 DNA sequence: TGTGCCAGCAGTTTACCCTCCTCCTCTGGGGCCAACGTCCTGACTTTC.

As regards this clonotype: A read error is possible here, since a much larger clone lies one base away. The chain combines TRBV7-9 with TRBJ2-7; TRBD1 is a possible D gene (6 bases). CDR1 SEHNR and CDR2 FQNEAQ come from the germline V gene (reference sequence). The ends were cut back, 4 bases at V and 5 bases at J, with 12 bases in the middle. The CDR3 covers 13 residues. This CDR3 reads CASSSDRINEQYF. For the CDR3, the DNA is TGTGCCAGCAGCTCCGACAGGATCAACGAGCAGTACTTC.